The 18 T cell receptor beta chains below come from one sample, sequenced in a study of cytomegalovirus exposure and HLA in healthy donors. PCR was performed using 60 Vbeta and 13 Jbeta primers. TCRdb keeps only in-frame clones here, not all; method: immunoSEQ multiplex PCR. This sample has 150,000 to 200,000 clones; 78% occur once, and the top ten carry around 1.4%. Sequenced material: PBMCs. These receptors were obtained from a male donor in good health and CMV-seronegative.

The chain joins TRBV9 to TRBJ1-4; weak D call: TRBD1 (6 bases). The CDR3 sequence is 17 residues long. Trimming cost V 0 bases and J 8 bases, with 20 bases left between them. Germline assignment: CDR1 SGDLS and CDR2 YYNGEE. The CDR3 is CASSVDPGFGTKEKLFF. The CDR3 nucleotides are TGTGCCAGCAGCGTAGACCCGGGTTTCGGGACAAAGGAAAAACTGTTTTTT.

This clone was recorded only once. The gene calls are TRBV7-9 and TRBJ2-3; D gene uncertain. Deletions cut 0 bases from V and 3 bases from J, with 7 bases between. Germline values: CDR1 SEHNR, CDR2 FQNEAQ (reference sequence). The CDR3 is made up of 14 amino acids. This CDR3 is CASSLAQITDTQYF. As DNA, the CDR3 is TGTGCCAGCAGCTTAGCTCAGATTACAGATACGCAGTATTTT.

The V and J genes are TRBV9 and TRBJ2-2; 7 bases line up with TRBD1. V lost 0 bases, J lost 2 bases, and 1 base stayed unmatched. Germline CDR1 is SGDLS and CDR2 is YYNGEE. The CDR3 is 15 residues long. The CDR3 region is CASSVGDRNTGELFF. CDR3 nucleotides: TGTGCCAGCAGCGTAGGGGACAGAAACACCGGGGAGCTGTTTTTT. Variable domain in full (rest from reference TRBV9 and TRBJ2-2): DSGVTQTPKHLITATGQRVTLRCSPRSGDLSVYWYQQSLDQGLQFLIQYYNGEERAKGNILERFSAQQFPDLHSELNLSSLELGDSALYFCASSVGDRNTGELFFGEGSRLTVL.

The chain uses TRBV19 and TRBJ2-7; possible D gene TRBD1, 5 bases. Germline CDR1 and CDR2: LNHDA and SQIVND (reference sequence). This CDR3 is built from 15 residues. The V and J ends lost 7 bases and 4 bases respectively, with 20 bases between them. This chain's CDR3 is CASTPGAGVYYEQYF. The CDR3 nucleotides are TGTGCCAGTACCCCTGGGGCAGGAGTTTATTACGAGCAGTACTTC. The full variable domain, its missing parts supplied by reference TRBV19 and TRBJ2-7, is DGGITQSPKYLFRKEGQNVTLSCEQNLNHDAMYWYRQDPGQGLRLIYYSQIVNDFQKGDIAEGYSVSREKKESFPLTVTSAQKNPTAFYLCASTPGAGVYYEQYFGPGTRLTVT.

This clone was counted a single time. This chain links TRBV15 with TRBJ2-6; D possibly corresponds to TRBD2 (6 bases). V lost 4 bases, J lost 1 base, and 11 bases lay in between. Germline V gives CDR1 LNHNV, CDR2 YYDKDF (reference sequence). The CDR3 is made up of 16 amino acids. CDR3: CATSTPEGSGANVLTF. In DNA form, the CDR3 reads TGTGCCACCAGCACCCCGGAGGGTTCTGGGGCCAACGTCCTGACTTTC.

The chain has TRBV7-9 and TRBJ1-6; D may be TRBD1 (5 bases). Trimming took off 5 bases at V and 4 bases at J, with 9 bases between the two ends. CDR1 is SEHNR, CDR2 FQNEAQ, per germline (reference sequence). There are 14 residues in the CDR3. This CDR3 reads CASSDGTYNSPLHF. CDR3 DNA: TGTGCCAGCAGCGACGGGACTTATAATTCACCCCTCCACTTT.

J is TRBJ1-2 and V is TRBV6-1; 8 nucleotides align to TRBD1. V was pared by 5 bases and J by 6 bases, with 2 bases of the junction left unmatched. Germline CDR1 reads MNHNS; CDR2 reads SASEGT. The CDR3 is made up of 12 amino acids. The CDR3 reads CASSRQGNGYTF. The CDR3 DNA sequence: TGTGCCAGCAGTAGACAGGGGAATGGCTACACCTTC.

The genes are TRBV5-1 and TRBJ2-1, with a possible D match to TRBD1 (5 bases). The CDR3 contains 13 residues. Germline lookup yields CDR1 SGHRS and CDR2 YFSETQ. Deletions cut 4 bases from V and 4 bases from J, with 9 bases between. The CDR3 DNA is TGCGCCAGCAGCGAGGACACGTACAATGAGCAGTTCTTC. It is translated as CASSEDTYNEQFF.

This clone was picked up many times. Other DNA sequences within the sample encode an identical CDR3. The V call is TRBV19, the J call TRBJ2-1, with 12 bases fitting TRBD2. The V segment lost 4 bases and the J segment 3 bases; nucleotides outside the gene matches: 1. Germline CDR1 reads LNHDA; CDR2 reads SQIVND (reference sequence). The CDR3 spans 15 residues. The CDR3 here is CASSRTSGDYNEQFF. Here the CDR3 DNA reads TGTGCCAGTAGTAGGACTAGCGGGGACTACAATGAGCAGTTCTTC.

This chain uses TRBV5-4 with TRBJ2-7; 7 bases are shared with TRBD1. The V gene end was trimmed by 4 bases and the J gene end by 0 bases; junction bases not matched to a gene: 7. Germline loops: CDR1 SGHNT, CDR2 YYREEE (reference sequence). This CDR3 has 15 residues. CDR3 protein: CASSPTDRTSYEQYF. In nucleotides, the CDR3 is TGTGCCAGCAGCCCAACGGACAGGACCTCCTACGAGCAGTACTTC.

This clone was found a few times. The chain uses TRBV12-5 and TRBJ1-1, with D tentatively TRBD1 (6 bases). The germline CDR1 and CDR2 sequences are LGHNT and FRNRAP. With 8 bases removed from V and 10 bases from J, the gap between germline ends came to 14 bases. The length of the CDR3 is 11 residues. The CDR3 here is CASSRGIGAFF. As DNA, the CDR3 is TGTGCTAGTTCGAGGGGGATCGGAGCTTTCTTT.

On this clone itself: The same CDR3 can be traced to other DNA sequences in this sample. This chain uses TRBV28 with TRBJ2-7; 8 nucleotides align to TRBD1. Germline V lookup: CDR1 MDHEN, CDR2 SYDVKM. Germline trimming cut 6 bases from V and 3 bases from J; bases unmatched to any gene: 13. This CDR3 is 16 amino acids long. The CDR3 spells CASRSHRTGTNYEQYF. DNA of the CDR3: TGTGCCAGCAGGTCCCATCGGACAGGGACAAACTACGAGCAGTACTTC.

The V call is TRBV2, the J call TRBJ2-5, with D possibly being TRBD1 (5 bases). Germline assignment: CDR1 SNHLY and CDR2 FYNNEI. V gave up 5 bases and J gave up 1 base, with 14 bases separating them. The CDR3 is 15 amino acids. DNA for the CDR3: TGTGCCAGCAGTCCCCGTGGGGCAGGCCAAGAGACCCAGTACTTC. Translating gives CASSPRGAGQETQYF.

The CDR3 sequence: CASSPTGGEQFF. CDR3 sequence (DNA): TGTGCCAGCTCACCAACGGGGGGTGAGCAGTTCTTC. This chain joins TRBV18 and TRBJ2-1; TRBD2 aligns across 7 bases. This CDR3 comprises 12 residues. Germline values: CDR1 KGHSH, CDR2 LQKENI. The V segment lost 2 bases and the J segment 9 bases; nucleotides outside the gene matches: 1.

The chain employs TRBV11-2 and TRBJ2-3; 8 bases line up with TRBD2. This CDR3 region has 12 residues. Looked up from germline, CDR1 is SGHAT and CDR2 is FQNNGV. J gave up 6 bases and V 6 bases, and 2 bases lay outside the gene matches. The CDR3 protein is CASRSGGDTQYF. The CDR3 region has the DNA TGTGCCAGCAGGAGCGGGGGTGATACGCAGTATTTT.

As concerns this clone: This CDR3 is also generated by other DNA sequences in the sample. The rearrangement joins TRBV7-9 to TRBJ1-5, with D tentatively TRBD1 (6 bases). The germline V gene encodes CDR1 SEHNR and CDR2 FQNEAQ (reference sequence). The CDR3 extends over 14 amino acids. V shed 3 bases and J shed 3 bases, with 9 bases lying between them. CDR3 amino acids: CASSLDSPNQPQHF. The CDR3 coding sequence is TGTGCCAGCAGCTTGGACAGCCCCAATCAGCCCCAGCATTTT.

The rearrangement uses TRBV9 and TRBJ2-7; a possible D gene is TRBD2 (6 bases). Germline CDR1 SGDLS, CDR2 YYNGEE. This CDR3 contains 13 residues. V was pared by 3 bases and J by 3 bases, with 10 bases between. CDR3 region: CASSALGGYEQYF. As DNA, the CDR3 is TGTGCCAGCAGCGCCCTCGGGGGCTACGAGCAGTACTTC.

V is TRBV6-5 and J is TRBJ2-5; 8 positions match TRBD1. The V and J ends lost 6 bases and 5 bases, in that order; junction bases with no gene match: 8. Germline V gene data show CDR1 as MNHEY and CDR2 as SVGAGI. This CDR3 spans 14 amino acids. The CDR3 sequence is CASRGQAVRETQYF. For the CDR3, the DNA is TGTGCCAGCAGGGGACAGGCAGTTCGGGAGACCCAGTACTTC.